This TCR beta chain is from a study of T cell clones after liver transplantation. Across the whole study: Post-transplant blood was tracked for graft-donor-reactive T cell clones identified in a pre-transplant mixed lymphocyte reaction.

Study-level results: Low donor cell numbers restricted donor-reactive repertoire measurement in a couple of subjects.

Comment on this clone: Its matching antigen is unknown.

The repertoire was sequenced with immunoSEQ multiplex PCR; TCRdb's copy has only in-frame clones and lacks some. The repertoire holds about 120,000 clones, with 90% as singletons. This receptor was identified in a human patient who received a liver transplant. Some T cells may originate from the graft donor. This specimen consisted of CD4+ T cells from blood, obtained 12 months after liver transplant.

The CDR3 DNA is TGTGCCTGGGGCGGGGGGCCCGGGGAGACCCAGTACTTC. Its protein product is CAWGGGPGETQYF. The V and J genes are TRBV30 and TRBJ2-5; 8 nucleotides line up with TRBD2. J was trimmed by 5 bases and V by 5 bases; bases with no gene match: 7. This CDR3 has 13 amino acids. Germline CDR1 reads GTSNPN; CDR2 reads SVGIG (reference sequence).